A single sample is the source of the 20 T cell receptor beta chains below, sequenced in a study of shared clonotypes between healthy human individuals. CD45RO-negative cells were positively selected for CCR7, leaving out terminally differentiated effector memory CD45RA+ cells. Profiling relied on immunoSEQ multiplex PCR, and the TCRdb table lists in-frame clones only, not all of them. Counted here are some 2.1 million clones, over 85% occurring once; the ten biggest clones make up 0.85% to 1.3%. The sample taken for sequencing was naive CD8+ T cells sorted from blood. The source of these receptors is a man in his late teens or twenties in good health.

This chain joins TRBV7-9 and TRBJ1-3; D is perhaps TRBD1 (6 bases). Germline V CDR1 and CDR2: SEHNR, FQNEAQ (reference sequence). V was cut by 1 base and J by 1 base, with 11 bases left in between. This CDR3 region has 16 residues. For the CDR3, the DNA is TGTGCCAGCAGCTTAGTGAGCAGGGGTTCTGGAAACACCATATATTTT. It translates to CASSLVSRGSGNTIYF.

This chain uses TRBV19 with TRBJ2-7, with D possibly matching TRBD1 (5 bases). The CDR3 contains 14 residues. V lost 3 bases and J 2 bases, leaving 11 bases between the germline ends. The V gene's germline CDR1 is LNHDA and CDR2 SQIVND (reference sequence). The CDR3 nucleotides are TGTGCCAGTAGTATGAGGACATCCACCTACGAGCAGTACTTC. Translation gives CASSMRTSTYEQYF.

The rearrangement uses TRBV2 and TRBJ2-7, with a possible D match to TRBD2 (5 bases). Trimming stripped 2 bases from V and 3 bases from J, with 11 bases between. CDR3 size: 14 residues. Germline V gene sequence: CDR1 SNHLY, CDR2 FYNNEI. CDR3 sequence reads: CASSEFTGNYEQYF. As DNA, the CDR3 is TGTGCCAGCAGTGAATTCACGGGGAACTACGAGCAGTACTTC. The full variable domain, rest sourced from reference TRBV2 and TRBJ2-7, is EPEVTQTPSHQVTQMGQEVILRCVPISNHLYFYWYRQILGQKVEFLVSFYNNEISEKSEIFDDQFSVERPDGSNFTLKIRSTKLEDSAMYFCASSEFTGNYEQYFGPGTRLTVT.

The J gene is TRBJ2-7, the V gene TRBV7-2, with a weak D call TRBD2 (6 bases). The CDR3 is 14 amino acids. Trimming stripped 3 bases from V and 1 base from J, with 10 bases between. The germline gives CDR1 SGHTA, CDR2 FQGNSA. The CDR3: CASSFRRGSYEQYF. CDR3 sequence (DNA): TGTGCCAGCAGCTTCAGGCGGGGATCCTACGAGCAGTACTTC. Variable domain in full (rest from reference TRBV7-2 and TRBJ2-7): GAGVSQSPSNKVTEKGKDVELRCDPISGHTALYWYRQSLGQGLEFLIYFQGNSAPDKSGLPSDRFSAERTGGSVSTLTIQRTQQEDSAVYLCASSFRRGSYEQYFGPGTRLTVT.

The chain joins TRBV6-5 to TRBJ1-5; D gene ambiguous. The CDR3 spans 14 residues. The V and J ends lost 6 bases and 1 base respectively, with 10 bases between them. Per the germline V gene, CDR1 is MNHEY and CDR2 is SVGAGI. Written as DNA, the CDR3 is TGTGCCAGCAGCACGATGGGAAGCAATCAGCCCCAGCATTTT. As protein: CASSTMGSNQPQHF.

The CDR3 sequence is CASSFTGGIGNTEAFF. The CDR3 nucleotides are TGCGCCAGCAGCTTCACAGGGGGCATCGGGAACACTGAAGCTTTCTTT. The V gene is TRBV5-1, the J gene TRBJ1-1, with 9 bases identical to TRBD1. CDR3 length: 16 amino acids. With V trimmed by 2 bases and J by 1 base, 6 bases remained unmatched. CDR1 is SGHRS and CDR2 is YFSETQ in the germline V gene.

The chain has TRBV5-6 and TRBJ2-3; the D gene is possibly TRBD1 (6 bases). The CDR3 runs 13 residues. CDR1 and CDR2 from the germline V gene are SGHDT and YYEEEE. Between the trimmed V and J ends, which lost 2 bases and 6 bases, there was a span of 10 bases. The CDR3 sequence is CASSLVRGDTQYF. The CDR3 coding sequence is TGTGCCAGCAGCTTAGTGAGGGGGGATACGCAGTATTTT.

The rearrangement uses TRBV13 and TRBJ2-7, with D uncertain. The CDR3 contains 15 residues. Trimming took off 3 bases at V and 0 bases at J, with 12 bases between the two ends. CDR1 and CDR2 (germline): PRHDT, FYEKMQ (reference sequence). CDR3 region: CASSFSGTSSYEQYF. Here the CDR3 DNA reads TGTGCCAGCAGCTTTTCCGGAACAAGCTCCTACGAGCAGTACTTC.

Regarding this clone: Other nucleotide sequences in the sample specify the same CDR3. The chain uses TRBV9 and TRBJ1-2; TRBD1 matches 11 bases. CDR3 length: 15 residues. Germline V gene data show CDR1 as SGDLS and CDR2 as YYNGEE. V gave up 0 bases and J gave up 8 bases; unmatched junction bases: 6. CDR3 region: CASSVGAGQGDGYTF. The CDR3 DNA reads TGTGCCAGCAGCGTAGGGGCGGGACAGGGGGACGGCTACACCTTC.

CDR3 sequence: CASSVEGGPGQSPLHF. In nucleotides, the CDR3 is TGTGCCAGCAGCGTAGAAGGAGGGCCAGGGCAATCACCCCTCCACTTT. The rearrangement links TRBV9 to TRBJ1-6, with D perhaps matching TRBD1 (5 bases). Germline-derived CDR1 and CDR2 are SGDLS and YYNGEE. The CDR3 sequence is 16 residues long. V dropped 0 bases and J dropped 10 bases, with 17 bases sitting between them.

This clone was found once. V gene TRBV4-3 combines with J gene TRBJ2-7; 7 bases agree with TRBD1. V lost 0 bases and J lost 0; bases outside the gene matches: 2. Germline-derived CDR1 and CDR2 are LGHNA and YSLEER. The CDR3 sequence is 15 residues long. The CDR3 sequence: CASSQEGTDSYEQYF. Written as DNA, the CDR3 is TGCGCCAGCAGCCAAGAAGGGACAGACTCCTACGAGCAGTACTTC.

This CDR3 is CASIHKETQYF. For the CDR3, the DNA is TGTGCCAGCATCCATAAAGAGACCCAGTACTTC. The chain links TRBV27 to TRBJ2-5; no clear D. The length of the CDR3 is 11 residues. Germline V lookup: CDR1 MNHEY, CDR2 SMNVEV (reference sequence). Trimming cost V 7 bases and J 3 bases, with 6 bases left between them.

Only a few counts were recorded for this clone. The chain carries TRBV2 and TRBJ1-5; 7 nucleotides agree with TRBD1. This CDR3 has 13 amino acids. The germline V gene encodes CDR1 SNHLY and CDR2 FYNNEI. The J segment lost 3 bases and the V segment lost 8 bases, leaving 4 bases of the junction unmatched. This chain's CDR3 is CASDRDYNQPQHF. The DNA of the CDR3 is TGTGCCAGCGACAGGGACTACAATCAGCCCCAGCATTTT.

The chain combines TRBV6-6 with TRBJ2-7, with 9 bases matching TRBD1. This CDR3 spans 14 amino acids. Trimming removed 8 bases from V and 4 bases from J; junction bases left unmatched: 9. Germline V gene lookup returns CDR1 MNHNY and CDR2 SVGAGI (reference sequence). CDR3: CASSPGQGSYEQYF. The CDR3 DNA reads TGTGCCAGCTCCCCGGGACAGGGTTCTTACGAGCAGTACTTC.

The chain is built from TRBV7-9 and TRBJ2-1; 10 bases map to TRBD2. Germline V gives CDR1 SEHNR, CDR2 FQNEAQ (reference sequence). The junction had 2 bases not matched to a gene; V was cut back by 4 bases and J by 2 bases. The CDR3 covers 15 residues. CDR3 DNA: TGTGCCAGCAGCTCCGGACTAGCGGCCTACAATGAGCAGTTCTTC. Translating gives CASSSGLAAYNEQFF.

This clone was counted once. V gene TRBV5-1 combines with J gene TRBJ1-2; 9 nucleotides match TRBD1. The germline CDR1 and CDR2 sequences are SGHRS and YFSETQ. The CDR3 totals 17 residues. After removal of 0 bases from V and 4 bases from J, the junction contained 10 bases not matched to a gene. CDR3 DNA: TGCGCCAGCAGCTTGGATCCGGGACAGGGAAGGGTCTATGGCTACACCTTC. Its protein product is CASSLDPGQGRVYGYTF.

The V and J genes are TRBV7-9 and TRBJ1-3, with D maybe TRBD1 (5 bases). Trimming removed 5 bases at V and 4 bases at J, with 12 bases between. The CDR3 runs to 14 residues. Germline CDR1 reads SEHNR; CDR2 reads FQNEAQ (reference sequence). Written as DNA, the CDR3 is TGTGCCAGCAGCCCATCAGGGTTCGGAAACACCATATATTTT. It is translated as CASSPSGFGNTIYF.

The rearrangement links TRBV2 to TRBJ2-5, with TRBD2 identical over 11 bases. Germline CDR1 reads SNHLY; CDR2 reads FYNNEI. The CDR3 spans 15 residues. V gave up 6 bases and J gave up 2 bases; unmatched junction bases: 5. The CDR3 DNA reads as TGTGCCAGCAGGGGGACTAGCGGAGTTCAAGAGACCCAGTACTTC. Its protein is CASRGTSGVQETQYF.

The chain joins TRBV19 to TRBJ1-1, with TRBD1 matching over 9 bases. The CDR3 totals 11 residues. Germline V gene sequence: CDR1 LNHDA, CDR2 SQIVND (reference sequence). With 8 bases clipped from V and 6 bases from J, the junction kept 1 base outside the gene matches. CDR3 sequence reads: CASWTGAEAFF. The CDR3 coding sequence is TGTGCCAGTTGGACAGGGGCTGAAGCTTTCTTT.

The rearrangement uses TRBV12-2 and TRBJ2-5; the table's D call TRBD2 went unverified against the DNA. TRBV12-2 is a recognized pseudogene. This CDR3 region has 17 residues. CDR3: CASRLAFSSSGDETQYF. In nucleotides, the CDR3 is TGTGCAAGTCGCTTAGCTTTTTCGTCTAGCGGGGATGAGACCCAGTACTTC.